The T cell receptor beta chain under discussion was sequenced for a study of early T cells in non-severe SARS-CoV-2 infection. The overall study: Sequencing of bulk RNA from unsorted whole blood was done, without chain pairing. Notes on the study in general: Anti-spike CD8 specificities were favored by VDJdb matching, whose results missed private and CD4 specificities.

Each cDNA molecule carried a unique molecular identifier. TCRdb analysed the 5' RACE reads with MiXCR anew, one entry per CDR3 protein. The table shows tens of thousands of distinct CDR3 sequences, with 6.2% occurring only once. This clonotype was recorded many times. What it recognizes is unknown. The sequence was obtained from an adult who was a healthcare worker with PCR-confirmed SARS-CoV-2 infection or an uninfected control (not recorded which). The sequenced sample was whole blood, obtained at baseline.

The CDR3 DNA is TGTGCCAGCTCACCAGGCGGGGGAAGCACAGATACGCAGTATTTT. Amino acid sequence: CASSPGGGSTDTQYF. The chain has TRBV18 and TRBJ2-3; 7 bases agree with TRBD2. CDR3 length: 15 residues. Germline V CDR1 and CDR2: KGHSH, LQKENI. Losses at the gene ends were 2 bases for V and 0 bases for J; bases not matched to a gene: 2.